The sequence of this TCR beta chain was determined in a study of PD-1 blockade in classical Hodgkin lymphoma. About the study: The nivolumab dose that patients received was 3 mg/kg, given intravenously every 2 weeks. Broader study findings: Complete responders had baseline diversity similar to newly diagnosed patients. Reported findings placed baseline TCR diversity lower in newly diagnosed patients (compared with healthy donors).

V trimming: 3 bases; J trimming: 7 bases; junction bases outside the gene matches: 12. CDR3 length: 16 amino acids. The germline gives CDR1 LNHNV, CDR2 YYDKDF (reference sequence). Each of the patients experienced relapse following autologous stem cell transplantation, and their brentuximab vedotin exposure differed. This clone came up once. Its antigen is currently unknown. The data were produced by immunoSEQ multiplex PCR, yet TCRdb's version contains in-frame clones alone and is incomplete. The sample holds roughly 12,000 clones, approximately 85% seen once. The specimen comprised peripheral blood mononuclear cells (PBMCs), sampled at baseline. The source is a human donor with classical Hodgkin lymphoma. The J gene is TRBJ2-7, the V gene TRBV15, with 10 positions matching TRBD1. In nucleotides, the CDR3 is TGTGCCACCAGCAGCCGGACGGGACAGGGGAGAAGGGAGCAGTACTTC. Translating it yields CATSSRTGQGRREQYF.